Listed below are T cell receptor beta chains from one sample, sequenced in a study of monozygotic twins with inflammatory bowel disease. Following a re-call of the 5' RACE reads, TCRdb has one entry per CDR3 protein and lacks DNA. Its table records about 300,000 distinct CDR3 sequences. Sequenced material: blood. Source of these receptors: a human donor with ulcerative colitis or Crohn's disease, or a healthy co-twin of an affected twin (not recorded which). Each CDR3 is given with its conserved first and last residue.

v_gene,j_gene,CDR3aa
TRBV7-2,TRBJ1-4,CASSLVLNEKLFF
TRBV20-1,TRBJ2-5,CSARAPGTGEETQYF
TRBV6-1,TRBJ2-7,CASKRDRDAYEQYF
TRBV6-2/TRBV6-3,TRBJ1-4,CASRKDLVSDEKLFF
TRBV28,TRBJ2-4,CASSQSGQGRSIQYF
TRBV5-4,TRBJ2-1,CASSLDSVYNEQFF
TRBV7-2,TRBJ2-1,CASSLERSKQFF
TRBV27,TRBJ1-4,CASSGVFYEKLFF
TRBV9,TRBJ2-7,CASSVGGTSGVYEQYF
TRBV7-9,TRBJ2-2,CASSSTPISTGELFF
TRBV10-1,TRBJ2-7,CASSEARQGYEQYF
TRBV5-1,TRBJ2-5,CASSPTGSETQYF
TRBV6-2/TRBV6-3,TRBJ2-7,CASSALAGASEQYF